Sequencing of this T cell receptor (beta chain) was carried out in a study of blood T cell repertoires in COVID-19. Germline V gene sequence: CDR1 MNHEY, CDR2 SVGAGI. V was clipped by 2 bases and J by 5 bases, with 10 bases between them. This CDR3 is built from 13 residues. The Seattle patients joined while their infection was active and were tracked longitudinally afterward. In the original analysis: Counts of nucleated cells, estimated from reference gene primer amplification, were obtained. Clones were sequenced by immunoSEQ multiplex PCR, and TCRdb holds only the in-frame ones, with some missing. V and J calls and clone size follow that table, whereas D and trimming were derived from the DNA. Of about 440,000 clones in the sample, about 91% are singletons; the top ten hold over 10%.

The genes are TRBV6-5 and TRBJ2-7, with a weak D call TRBD2 (7 bases). Sequencing was carried out using peripheral blood. The origin of this receptor is a woman in her forties or fifties with COVID-19, enrolled during active disease. The CDR3 bases are TGTGCCAGCAGTTACAGCGGGGACAACGAGCAGTACTTC. This sequence encodes CASSYSGDNEQYF.